The next 27 T cell receptor beta chains were all read from a single sample in a study of blood T cell repertoires in COVID-19. The repertoire was sequenced with immunoSEQ multiplex PCR; TCRdb's copy has only in-frame clones and lacks some. The table has some 100,000 clones, around 80% seen once; the top ten hold 7.9%. Sequencing was carried out using peripheral blood. The receptors shown here come from a woman older than 75 with active or convalescent COVID-19.

The chain joins TRBV2 to TRBJ1-5; D gene ambiguous. This CDR3 has 12 residues. Trimming took off 8 bases at V and 10 bases at J, with 15 bases between the two ends. CDR1 and CDR2 from the germline V gene are SNHLY and FYNNEI. The DNA for the CDR3 is TGTGCCAGCTTTGGACTGGAGGGACCCCAGCATTTT. Its translation: CASFGLEGPQHF.

The chain uses TRBV5-6 and TRBJ2-7, with D possibly matching TRBD2 (6 bases). Germline V lookup: CDR1 SGHDT, CDR2 YYEEEE. The V and J ends lost 3 bases and 7 bases respectively, with 17 bases between them. This CDR3 has 14 amino acids. DNA of the CDR3: TGTGCCAGCAGCTGGAGTAGCGGCCAATTGGAGCAGTACTTC. This gives the protein CASSWSSGQLEQYF.

The chain recombines TRBV19 with TRBJ2-7; 9 bases are a match to TRBD2. This CDR3 contains 15 residues. Per germline, CDR1 LNHDA and CDR2 SQIVND (reference sequence). The junction had 8 bases not matched to a gene; V was cut back by 5 bases and J by 3 bases. The CDR3 DNA sequence: TGTGCCAGTAGTTCTCGGGGAGCGGGAGGCTACGAGCAGTACTTC. Translated, it gives CASSSRGAGGYEQYF.

The chain is built from TRBV27 and TRBJ2-2; possibly TRBD1 for D (6 bases). The V and J ends lost 6 bases and 9 bases respectively, with 23 bases between them. The CDR3 length is 16 residues. Germline V gives CDR1 MNHEY, CDR2 SMNVEV (reference sequence). The CDR3 DNA follows: TGTGCCAGCAGGGTCGTTGGGGGCCTGGGGGAAAGGGAGCTGTTTTTT. It specifies CASRVVGGLGERELFF.

A few counts support this clone. This CDR3 reads CASSPGQGKITEAFF. The DNA of the CDR3 is TGTGCCAGCTCACCGGGACAGGGAAAGATCACTGAAGCTTTCTTT. The chain is built from TRBV18 and TRBJ1-1; 9 bases match TRBD1. The CDR3 spans 15 residues. Germline V gene lookup returns CDR1 KGHSH and CDR2 LQKENI. The V and J ends lost 3 bases and 4 bases, in that order; junction bases with no gene match: 6.

The chain has TRBV6-5 and TRBJ2-7; 11 nucleotides line up with TRBD1. Germline CDR1 MNHEY, CDR2 SVGAGI. This CDR3 is 15 amino acids long. Trimming cost V 5 bases and J 7 bases; bases outside gene matches: 10. The CDR3 region is CASSKRGQGAREQYF. DNA of the CDR3: TGTGCCAGCAGTAAACGAGGACAGGGGGCCCGAGAGCAGTACTTC.

This CDR3 reads CASSQPAPGETQYF. CDR3 bases: TGTGCCAGCAGCCAACCGGCACCGGGGGAGACCCAGTACTTC. V usage is TRBV3-1 (or the pseudogene TRBV3-2) and J usage is TRBJ2-5; a possible D gene is TRBD2 (5 bases). V was shortened by 2 bases and J by 5 bases, with 12 bases between the two germline ends. The germline V gene has CDR1 LGHDT and CDR2 YNNKEL (reference sequence). The CDR3 loop spans 14 amino acids.

In this sample, this clone turned up once. The rearrangement links TRBV7-2 to TRBJ1-1; perhaps TRBD1 as D (6 bases). Germline CDR1 reads SGHTA; CDR2 reads FQGNSA. Trimming removed 4 bases from V and 0 bases from J, with 6 bases in between. The CDR3 is 13 residues long. CDR3 amino acids: CASSWTVNTEAFF. The CDR3 DNA follows: TGTGCCAGCAGCTGGACAGTGAACACTGAAGCTTTCTTT.

This chain links TRBV28 with TRBJ2-7, with 12 bases lining up with TRBD2. The CDR3 has 15 amino acids. Germline V gives CDR1 MDHEN, CDR2 SYDVKM. Trimming cost V 4 bases and J 1 base; bases outside gene matches: 2. Here the CDR3 reads CASSSGLAGSYEQYF. The CDR3 bases are TGTGCCAGCAGTTCCGGACTAGCGGGATCCTACGAGCAGTACTTC.

This clone has a handful of counts. This sequence joins TRBV6-4 and TRBJ2-7; the D is unclear. CDR3 size: 12 residues. Germline CDR1 reads MRHNA; CDR2 reads SNTAGT. The V end was cut by 0 bases, the J end by 4 bases, with 4 bases between. The CDR3 bases are TGTGCCAGCAGTGACTCGTCTTACGAGCAGTACTTC. Translation: CASSDSSYEQYF.

J is TRBJ2-7 and V is TRBV2; unclear D gene. Trimming took 1 base from V and 9 from J, leaving 16 bases between them. This CDR3 is 14 amino acids long. Germline V gene sequence: CDR1 SNHLY, CDR2 FYNNEI. DNA for the CDR3: TGTGCCAGCAGTGAAGACGTGGGCATACCAATGCAGTACTTC. It translates to CASSEDVGIPMQYF.

V and J are TRBV23-1 and TRBJ2-7; 10 bases are shared with TRBD1. TRBV23-1 is filed as an ORF, its function uncertain. This CDR3 comprises 13 residues. V lost 5 bases and J lost 4; bases outside the gene matches: 2. As DNA, the CDR3 is TGCGCCAGCAGTTCGGGACAGGGGTACGAGCAGTACTTC. It encodes CASSSGQGYEQYF.

This clone was recorded a few times. Other DNA variants within this sample encode the same CDR3. The rearrangement uses TRBV3-1 (or the pseudogene TRBV3-2) and TRBJ1-6; 9 bases are a match to TRBD1. Germline CDR1 reads LGHDT; CDR2 reads YNNKEL (reference sequence). V dropped 4 bases and J dropped 6; count of bases not matched to a gene: 4. This CDR3 region has 15 residues. The CDR3 DNA sequence: TGTGCCAGCAGCCCGGGACAGGGCGGTAATTCACCCCTCCACTTT. Protein: CASSPGQGGNSPLHF.

The chain couples TRBV18 to TRBJ1-1; D is unresolved. Trimming pared 8 bases from V and 3 bases from J, leaving 13 bases between. The germline gives CDR1 KGHSH, CDR2 LQKENI. The CDR3 totals 13 residues. Written as DNA, the CDR3 is TGTGCCAGCCAAAATACTCCATACACTGAAGCTTTCTTT. Amino acid sequence: CASQNTPYTEAFF.

This sequence joins TRBV7-9 and TRBJ1-6; no firm D call. Germline-derived CDR1 and CDR2 are SEHNR and FQNEAQ (reference sequence). This CDR3 is built from 14 residues. V was cut by 3 bases and J by 3 bases, with 6 bases left in between. The CDR3 bases are TGTGCCAGCAGCTTCCCCGTCTATAATTCACCCCTCCACTTT. Its protein is CASSFPVYNSPLHF.

CDR3 DNA: TGTGCCTGGAGTGACCCCAGGACAGGCTTGAACACTGAAGCTTTCTTT. This codes for CAWSDPRTGLNTEAFF. The chain recombines TRBV30 with TRBJ1-1; the match to TRBD1 covers 7 bases. CDR1 and CDR2 from the germline V gene are GTSNPN and SVGIG (reference sequence). There are 16 residues in the CDR3. The ends lost 1 base at V and 0 bases at J; junction bases unmatched: 8.

This clone was detected only once. The chain employs TRBV28 and TRBJ2-5, with TRBD2 as a possible D gene (5 bases). The germline V and J ends were trimmed by 2 bases and 4 bases, with 17 bases remaining between them. This CDR3 is built from 16 residues. The germline V gene encodes CDR1 MDHEN and CDR2 SYDVKM. The CDR3 DNA sequence: TGTGCCAGCAGTTTAGCCATGCGAGGGCAATTAGAGACCCAGTACTTC. It yields the protein CASSLAMRGQLETQYF.

The chain carries TRBV4-2 and TRBJ1-5; D is undetermined. The CDR3 contains 14 residues. V was clipped by 0 bases and J by 9 bases, with 12 bases between them. From germline, CDR1 is LGHNA and CDR2 YNFKEQ. CDR3 coding DNA: TGTGCCAGCAGCCAAGAGAGGTCGGGGTGGCCCCAGCATTTT. Its protein is CASSQERSGWPQHF.

The chain has TRBV5-4 and TRBJ1-3; D unclear. This CDR3 spans 15 amino acids. Germline assignment: CDR1 SGHNT and CDR2 YYREEE (reference sequence). Trimming removed 1 base from V and 0 bases from J, with 8 bases in between. This CDR3 reads CASSLYGSSGNTIYF. CDR3 sequence (DNA): TGTGCCAGCAGCTTGTACGGGAGCTCTGGAAACACCATATATTTT.

This clone was counted once. This sequence joins TRBV28 and TRBJ1-5; unclear D gene. The V and J ends lost 6 bases and 4 bases respectively, with 13 bases between them. The germline V gene encodes CDR1 MDHEN and CDR2 SYDVKM. The CDR3 extends over 14 amino acids. CDR3 sequence (DNA): TGTGCCAGCAGGGGCTCCACTCTTAATCAGCCCCAGCATTTT. Amino acid sequence: CASRGSTLNQPQHF.

The chain employs TRBV7-9 and TRBJ2-1; D might be TRBD1 (6 bases). This CDR3 contains 14 residues. V was clipped by 3 bases and J by 6 bases, with 12 bases between them. Germline assignment: CDR1 SEHNR and CDR2 FQNEAQ (reference sequence). CDR3 DNA sequence: TGTGCCAGCAGCTTTAGACAGGTAGCCAATGAGCAGTTCTTC. It is translated as CASSFRQVANEQFF.

As DNA, the CDR3 is TGTGCCAGCAGCGATGGACAGGTTAGCTCTGGGGCCAACGTCCTGACTTTC. Its translation: CASSDGQVSSGANVLTF. This chain connects TRBV2 to TRBJ2-6, with 7 bases aligning to TRBD1. The CDR3 has 17 residues. The V segment lost 6 bases and the J segment 0 bases; nucleotides outside the gene matches: 8. CDR1 and CDR2 (germline): SNHLY, FYNNEI.

This chain joins TRBV11-2 and TRBJ2-4; TRBD2 matches 7 bases. The CDR3 runs 17 residues. Germline CDR1 is SGHAT and CDR2 is FQNNGV. J lost 0 bases, V lost 1 base, and 6 bases had no gene match. CDR3: CASSLVLRGIAKNIQYF. DNA of the CDR3: TGTGCCAGCAGCTTAGTACTGCGGGGGATAGCCAAAAACATTCAGTACTTC.

This chain uses TRBV27 with TRBJ2-7, with TRBD1 identical over 10 bases. Germline CDR1 is MNHEY and CDR2 is SMNVEV (reference sequence). After removal of 6 bases from V and 0 bases from J, the junction contained 2 bases not matched to a gene. The CDR3 covers 14 residues. CDR3 sequence: CASRWTGGSYEQYF. DNA for the CDR3: TGTGCCAGCAGATGGACAGGGGGCTCCTACGAGCAGTACTTC.

J is TRBJ2-3 and V is TRBV10-2; 7 positions match TRBD2. The CDR3 covers 14 residues. Per germline, CDR1 WSHSY and CDR2 SAAADI. The V gene end was trimmed by 2 bases and the J gene end by 5 bases; junction bases not matched to a gene: 4. CDR3 in DNA: TGCGCCAGCAGTGAGGTTTTAGCGGGAGATACGCAGTATTTT. The encoded protein is CASSEVLAGDTQYF.

The rearrangement links TRBV5-1 to TRBJ1-2, with a tentative D call TRBD1 (6 bases). CDR1 is SGHRS and CDR2 is YFSETQ in the germline V gene. Trimming left V 4 bases short and J 3 bases short, with 13 bases between. CDR3 size: 14 residues. Here the CDR3 reads CASSPQGIDYGYTF. CDR3 DNA sequence: TGCGCCAGCAGCCCACAGGGAATAGACTATGGCTACACCTTC.

DNA for the CDR3: TGCGCCAGCAGCTTGGGAGGAAGACTAGCGGGGTTCTACGAGCAGTACTTC. Translated, it gives CASSLGGRLAGFYEQYF. This chain connects TRBV5-1 to TRBJ2-7; 11 bases match TRBD2. The V gene's germline CDR1 is SGHRS and CDR2 YFSETQ. J lost 3 bases, V lost 0 bases, and 8 bases had no gene match. This CDR3 has 17 residues.